This entry lists 19 T cell receptor beta chains sequenced from one sample in a study of blood T cell repertoires in COVID-19. Profiled with immunoSEQ multiplex PCR; TCRdb holds only in-frame clones, not every one. The repertoire holds some 260,000 clones, about 68% seen once, with 3.3% in the top ten. What was sequenced was peripheral blood. All receptors derive from a woman aged 80 or over with acute or convalescent COVID-19.

The V call is TRBV6-4, the J call TRBJ2-1, with TRBD2 matching 9 bases. Germline V gene lookup returns CDR1 MRHNA and CDR2 SNTAGT. V lost 3 bases, J lost 10 bases, and 13 bases stayed unmatched. The CDR3 spans 16 residues. This chain's CDR3 is CASSESASGVSGEQFF. The CDR3 coding sequence is TGTGCCAGCAGTGAGTCGGCTAGCGGGGTATCGGGCGAGCAGTTCTTC.

This clone was recorded many times. CDR3 protein: CASSIIGGTGELFF. CDR3 DNA sequence: TGTGCCAGTAGTATAATAGGGGGTACCGGGGAGCTGTTTTTT. The chain employs TRBV19 and TRBJ2-2; a possible D gene is TRBD1 (6 bases). CDR3 size: 14 residues. The germline gives CDR1 LNHDA, CDR2 SQIVND (reference sequence). The V end was cut by 2 bases, the J end by 5 bases, with 9 bases between. Based on the CDR3 plus reference TRBV19 and TRBJ2-2, the full variable domain is DGGITQSPKYLFRKEGQNVTLSCEQNLNHDAMYWYRQDPGQGLRLIYYSQIVNDFQKGDIAEGYSVSREKKESFPLTVTSAQKNPTAFYLCASSIIGGTGELFFGEGSRLTVL.

The chain carries TRBV5-1 and TRBJ1-5, with D unresolved. The CDR3 runs to 13 residues. The germline V gene has CDR1 SGHRS and CDR2 YFSETQ. V lost 0 bases and J lost 8, with 9 bases in between. The CDR3 DNA reads TGCGCCAGCAGCTTGGGGGAGGGAGAGCCCCAGCATTTT. Translating it yields CASSLGEGEPQHF.

The rearrangement links TRBV3-1 (or the pseudogene TRBV3-2) to TRBJ2-3, with D unclear. The CDR3 consists of 12 residues. The V gene lost 5 bases and the J gene lost 3 bases, with 6 bases spanning the gap. The V gene's germline CDR1 is LGHDT and CDR2 YNNKEL (reference sequence). The CDR3 loop is CASSYMTDTQYF. In DNA form, the CDR3 reads TGTGCCAGCAGCTACATGACAGATACGCAGTATTTT.

J is TRBJ2-7 and V is TRBV10-1, with TRBD2 identical over 11 bases. V trimming: 2 bases; J trimming: 2 bases; junction bases outside the gene matches: 5. Germline V CDR1 and CDR2: WNHNN, SYGVQD (reference sequence). This CDR3 is built from 16 residues. The CDR3 is CASSEPGTSGTYEQYF. The CDR3 coding sequence is TGCGCCAGCAGTGAGCCAGGGACTAGCGGAACCTACGAGCAGTACTTC.

This rearrangement joins TRBV6-5 to TRBJ2-7; 8 bases agree with TRBD1. V lost 6 bases to trimming and J lost 2 bases; unmatched junction nucleotides: 9. Germline V CDR1 and CDR2: MNHEY, SVGAGI. The CDR3 loop spans 15 amino acids. The CDR3 loop reads CASSKYGTGPYEQYF. The DNA of the CDR3 is TGTGCCAGCAGCAAATACGGGACAGGACCCTACGAGCAGTACTTC.

CDR3 coding DNA: TGTGCCAGTCTATCTCCGAACACCGGGGAGCTGTTTTTT. Its translation is CASLSPNTGELFF. V and J are TRBV19 and TRBJ2-2; D gene unclear. V gave up 8 bases and J gave up 0 bases, with 7 bases separating them. This CDR3 has 13 amino acids. Germline loops: CDR1 LNHDA, CDR2 SQIVND (reference sequence).

The chain uses TRBV2 and TRBJ1-1; TRBD1 might be the D (6 bases). This CDR3 spans 15 amino acids. V gave up 3 bases and J gave up 1 base, with 12 bases separating them. Germline V gene data show CDR1 as SNHLY and CDR2 as FYNNEI. The CDR3 nucleotides are TGTGCCAGCAGTGATAACCTGGGACAGAACACTGAAGCTTTCTTT. Translating it yields CASSDNLGQNTEAFF.

V usage is TRBV2 and J usage is TRBJ1-1; D not resolved. This CDR3 has 14 amino acids. Germline CDR1 and CDR2: SNHLY and FYNNEI. V lost 7 bases to trimming and J lost 6 bases, with 18 bases between them. CDR3 nucleotide sequence: TGTGCCAGCAAGGTAGGACGGGGAGGCGCTGAAGCTTTCTTT. It is translated as CASKVGRGGAEAFF.

The chain carries TRBV6-5 and TRBJ2-7; 8 bases align to TRBD1. Per the germline V gene, CDR1 is MNHEY and CDR2 is SVGAGI. Germline trimming cut 2 bases from V and 6 bases from J; bases unmatched to any gene: 3. The CDR3 runs 13 residues. The CDR3 DNA reads TGTGCCAGCAGTTACAGGACAGGGATCGAGCAGTACTTC. The encoded protein is CASSYRTGIEQYF.

The genes are TRBV4-1 and TRBJ2-1, with TRBD1 as a possible D gene (6 bases). The ends were cut back, 0 bases at V and 0 bases at J, with 15 bases in the middle. Germline V CDR1 and CDR2: MGHRA, YSYEKL. This CDR3 spans 18 amino acids. CDR3 in DNA: TGCGCCAGCAGCCAAGAGGTGTCAGGGGCTAGCTCCTACAATGAGCAGTTCTTC. It translates to CASSQEVSGASSYNEQFF.

V gene TRBV11-2 combines with J gene TRBJ1-6; TRBD1 matches at 7 bases. The length of the CDR3 is 14 residues. CDR1 is SGHAT and CDR2 is FQNNGV in the germline V gene. V gave up 1 base and J gave up 11 bases; unmatched junction bases: 5. The CDR3 here is CASSLGGQSTPLHF. As DNA, the CDR3 is TGTGCCAGCAGCTTAGGGGGACAGAGCACACCCCTCCACTTT.

This chain uses TRBV6-5 with TRBJ2-3; 12 nucleotides line up with TRBD2. Unmatched junction bases numbered 2, after V lost 5 bases and J lost 5 bases. CDR1 is MNHEY and CDR2 is SVGAGI in the germline V gene. This CDR3 comprises 14 residues. The CDR3 region is CASSLAGGVDTQYF. Written as DNA, the CDR3 is TGTGCCAGCAGTCTAGCGGGAGGGGTAGATACGCAGTATTTT.

The rearrangement joins TRBV5-1 to TRBJ2-1; the match to TRBD2 covers 14 bases. Germline trimming cut 2 bases from V and 7 bases from J; bases unmatched to any gene: 5. Germline V gene sequence: CDR1 SGHRS, CDR2 YFSETQ. The CDR3 is made up of 16 amino acids. CDR3 nucleotide sequence: TGCGCCAGCAGCTTCCGACTAGCGGGAGGGGGGAATGAGCAGTTCTTC. Translation gives CASSFRLAGGGNEQFF.

The rearrangement joins TRBV6-1 to TRBJ2-4; tentative D call: TRBD2 (6 bases). CDR1 and CDR2 (germline): MNHNS, SASEGT. This CDR3 is 14 amino acids long. V gave up 1 base and J gave up 15 bases, with 19 bases separating them. The CDR3 nucleotides read TGTGCCAGCAGTGAAGGATCCTCAAGGAGGGTACCGTACTTC. This translates into CASSEGSSRRVPYF.

This clone has just a few counts. The V call is TRBV3-1 (or the pseudogene TRBV3-2), the J call TRBJ1-3; weak D call: TRBD1 (5 bases). This CDR3 is built from 18 residues. CDR1 LGHDT and CDR2 YNNKEL come from the germline V gene (reference sequence). Trimming pared 1 base from V and 3 bases from J, leaving 19 bases between. CDR3 residues: CASSQGSGGAAGGNTIYF. CDR3 DNA: TGTGCCAGCAGCCAAGGGAGTGGCGGGGCCGCCGGTGGAAACACCATATATTTT.

This chain links TRBV2 with TRBJ1-3; 7 nucleotides line up with TRBD1. The CDR3 sequence is 16 residues long. V lost 4 bases, J lost 0 bases, and 6 bases stayed unmatched. Germline assignment: CDR1 SNHLY and CDR2 FYNNEI. The CDR3 sequence: CASSAQGVISGNTIYF. The CDR3 DNA reads as TGTGCCAGCAGTGCCCAGGGGGTGATCTCTGGAAACACCATATATTTT.

On this clone itself: Distinct nucleotide sequences in the sample also encode this CDR3. The rearrangement links TRBV7-2 to TRBJ2-7; 9 bases line up with TRBD1. V was clipped by 3 bases and J by 2 bases; unmatched bases: 2. Germline CDR1 reads SGHTA; CDR2 reads FQGNSA. The CDR3 totals 14 residues. The DNA of the CDR3 is TGTGCCAGCAGCTTGGACAGGGGTCCCTACGAGCAGTACTTC. This gives the protein CASSLDRGPYEQYF.

The rearrangement uses TRBV6-2 or TRBV6-3 and TRBJ2-7; D unresolved. The V end was cut by 6 bases, the J end by 2 bases, with 11 bases between. The germline V gene encodes CDR1 MNHEY and CDR2 SVGEGT. The CDR3 length is 13 residues. The CDR3 here is CASSRQQTYEQYF. The CDR3 DNA is TGTGCCAGCAGCCGCCAACAGACCTACGAGCAGTACTTC.